This T cell receptor beta chain originates from a study of cytomegalovirus exposure and HLA in healthy donors. The study, taken as a whole, reports: Researchers catalogued approximately 170 TCR beta chains as cytomegalovirus-associated. A likely sequencing artifact accounted for one observed cluster of highly shared sequence variants. In a later analysis, at a false discovery rate of 0.05, 16,951 TCR beta sequences matched HLA alleles.

PCR used 60 Vbeta primers and 13 Jbeta primers. Libraries were prepared by immunoSEQ multiplex PCR; TCRdb keeps only in-frame clonotypes and omits some of them. In total, the table holds around 110,000 clones. The germline V gene has CDR1 LGHNA and CDR2 YNFKEQ. Trimming shortened V by 4 bases and J by 2 bases, and 11 bases separated the two germline ends. The CDR3 is 14 residues long. As for this clone: As yet, its antigen is unknown.

J is TRBJ2-5 and V is TRBV4-2, with D maybe TRBD2 (5 bases). The sequence was obtained from a man aged 25-40 years in good health and CMV-seronegative. Source material: PBMCs. CDR3 DNA: TGTGCCAGCAGCCGAGGCGGGCAGCAAGAGACCCAGTACTTC. Encoded protein: CASSRGGQQETQYF.